The rows below give T cell receptor beta chains drawn from one sample of a study of response to subunit inactivated influenza vaccine. Each CDR3 protein gets one entry after TCRdb re-called the RT-PCR reads with MiXCR. The top ten clones hold 25% to 30% of a sample with about 170,000 distinct CDR3 sequences, approximately 12% of them seen once. This same sample was also part of a study on T cells expressing NK-cell markers.

The sequencing here drew on CD8+ T cells sorted from PBMCs, taken 11 to 12 days after vaccination. These receptors all stem from a man aged 50-59 years who received an inactivated influenza vaccine. Both conserved end residues are part of each CDR3. Each record gives: V gene, D gene, clone size, J gene, CDR3 protein, CDR3 DNA. A D gene is named only where the DNA matches it firmly. Some rows mark clone size as missing; the rest say once, few, many or name a class of expanded clone.

TRBV28	TRBD1	many	TRBJ2-4	CASSQDRGAKNIQYF	TGTGCCAGCAGTCAGGACAGGGGCGCCAAAAACATTCAGTACTTC
TRBV4-3	-	-	TRBJ2-3	CASSQDQTRLTDTQYF	TGCGCCAGCAGCCAAGATCAGACTAGGCTCACAGATACGCAGTATTTT
TRBV2	-	-	TRBJ1-4	CASRATGAGNEKLFF	TGTGCCAGCAGGGCGACCGGGGCGGGGAATGAAAAACTGTTTTTT
TRBV7-2	TRBD1	-	TRBJ2-1	CASSLAGQGSYNEQFF	TGTGCCAGCAGCTTAGCGGGACAGGGGTCGTACAATGAGCAGTTCTTC
TRBV28	TRBD2	-	TRBJ2-1	CASTPWEGRGNEQFF	TGTGCCAGCACTCCATGGGAGGGGCGCGGGAATGAGCAGTTCTTC
TRBV4-3	-	-	TRBJ2-2	CASSQEVRLSGELFF	TGCGCCAGCAGCCAAGAGGTTCGACTGTCCGGGGAGCTGTTTTTT
TRBV7-8	-	-	TRBJ1-5	CASSLIPRGSNQPQHF	TGTGCCAGCAGCTTAATCCCGAGAGGAAGCAATCAGCCCCAGCATTTT
TRBV11-2	-	-	TRBJ2-1	CASSYSSVNPTIF	TGTGCCAGCAGCTACTCTAGCGTGAACCCGACGATCTTC
TRBV28	TRBD1	few	TRBJ1-1	CASSSWTGENTEAFF	TGTGCCAGCAGTTCCTGGACAGGCGAGAACACTGAAGCTTTCTTT
TRBV20-1	-	-	TRBJ2-7	CSAELWTEVYEQYF	TGCAGTGCCGAACTCTGGACAGAAGTTTACGAGCAGTACTTC
TRBV9	TRBD1	-	TRBJ2-3	CASSPSGQGNTDTQYF	TGTGCCAGCAGCCCTAGTGGACAGGGGAACACAGATACGCAGTATTTT
TRBV19	-	-	TRBJ1-1	CASSIRGPPNTEAFF	TGTGCCAGTAGTATCCGAGGACCGCCAAACACTGAAGCTTTCTTT
TRBV4-1	TRBD2	once	TRBJ2-3	CASSQASGRVRDTQYF	TGCGCCAGCAGCCAAGCTAGCGGGAGGGTTCGGGATACGCAGTATTTT
TRBV12-3/TRBV12-4	-	many	TRBJ2-2	CASSITGELFF	TGTGCCAGCTCAATCACCGGGGAGCTGTTTTTT
TRBV13	-	few	TRBJ1-5	CASSLEGRDQPQHF	TGTGCCAGCAGCTTAGAGGGTCGGGATCAGCCCCAGCATTTT
TRBV29-1	-	few	TRBJ1-2	CSVSTGRANYGYTF	TGCAGCGTCTCCACAGGGCGTGCTAACTATGGCTACACCTTC